Listed below are T cell receptor beta chains from one sample, sequenced in a study of blood T cell repertoires in COVID-19. Repertoires were generated with immunoSEQ multiplex PCR, while TCRdb's copy carries only in-frame clones and drops some. Of nearly 350,000 clones in the sample, 83% were seen once. The material sequenced was peripheral blood. The source of these receptors is a man aged 25-45 years with active or convalescent COVID-19. Each CDR3 is given with its conserved first and last residue. The D gene is left open where the match is weak. A row's size may be missing; if present it is once, few, many or a size class.

clone size: once; V gene: TRBV5-1; D gene: NA; J gene: TRBJ2-7; CDR3 DNA: TGCGCCAGCAGCCTTATTTCGAGTGGCGAGCAGTACTTC; CDR3 protein: CASSLISSGEQYF
clone size: NA; V gene: TRBV12-3/TRBV12-4; D gene: NA; J gene: TRBJ1-4; CDR3 DNA: TGTGCCAGCAGTTTAAGGGGCGAAAAACTGTTTTTT; CDR3 protein: CASSLRGEKLFF
clone size: once; V gene: TRBV7-2; D gene: TRBD1; J gene: TRBJ1-2; CDR3 DNA: TGTGCCAGCAGTGACAGGGGGCGTCGGTATGGCTACACCTTC; CDR3 protein: CASSDRGRRYGYTF
clone size: NA; V gene: TRBV6-1; D gene: NA; J gene: TRBJ2-7; CDR3 DNA: TGTGCCAGCAGTGAAGGCCCCGCAGGGTTGAACTACGAGCAGTACTTC; CDR3 protein: CASSEGPAGLNYEQYF
clone size: NA; V gene: TRBV10-3; D gene: TRBD1; J gene: TRBJ2-7; CDR3 DNA: TGTGCCATCAGTAAGGGACAGAGCTCCTACGAGCAGTACTTC; CDR3 protein: CAISKGQSSYEQYF
clone size: few; V gene: TRBV27; D gene: NA; J gene: TRBJ1-1; CDR3 DNA: TGTGCCAGCAGTATCGGGACAGAAGCTTTCTTT; CDR3 protein: CASSIGTEAFF
clone size: NA; V gene: TRBV2; D gene: NA; J gene: TRBJ2-7; CDR3 DNA: TGTGCCACGCAGAAAGACGCAGGCTACGAGCAGTACTTC; CDR3 protein: CATQKDAGYEQYF
clone size: NA; V gene: TRBV3-1/TRBV3-2; D gene: NA; J gene: TRBJ1-2; CDR3 DNA: TGTGCCAGCAGCCAAGCCCCCTGCAGGGGCAATGGCTACACCTTC; CDR3 protein: CASSQAPCRGNGYTF
clone size: NA; V gene: TRBV18; D gene: NA; J gene: TRBJ1-2; CDR3 DNA: TGTGCCAGCTCACCGCAACAGGCTAACTATGGCTACACCTTC; CDR3 protein: CASSPQQANYGYTF
clone size: NA; V gene: TRBV7-9; D gene: TRBD2; J gene: TRBJ2-1; CDR3 DNA: TGTGCCAGCAGCCCCCGGCGGAGCGGGAGGAGCTCCTACAATGAGCAGTTCTTC; CDR3 protein: CASSPRRSGRSSYNEQFF
clone size: NA; V gene: TRBV5-4; D gene: NA; J gene: TRBJ2-3; CDR3 DNA: TGTGCCAGCAGCTTGCGGACGCTGGGGGGGACACTCATAGATCGAGATACGCAGTATTTT; CDR3 protein: CASSLRTLGGTLIDRDTQYF
clone size: NA; V gene: TRBV4-2; D gene: TRBD2; J gene: TRBJ2-1; CDR3 DNA: TGTGCCAGCAGCCAAGACGGACTAGCCGGTGAGCAGTTCTTC; CDR3 protein: CASSQDGLAGEQFF
clone size: NA; V gene: TRBV28; D gene: NA; J gene: TRBJ2-2; CDR3 DNA: TGTGCCAGCAGCCTAGACCCCACCGGGGAGCTGTTTTTT; CDR3 protein: CASSLDPTGELFF
clone size: NA; V gene: TRBV24-1; D gene: TRBD1; J gene: TRBJ1-1; CDR3 DNA: TGTGCCACCAGGAAGACAGGGGGCACTGAAGCTTTCTTT; CDR3 protein: CATRKTGGTEAFF
clone size: NA; V gene: TRBV19; D gene: TRBD1; J gene: TRBJ1-2; CDR3 DNA: TGTGCCAGTAGTATAGCAACAGGGGGCAACTATGGCTACACCTTC; CDR3 protein: CASSIATGGNYGYTF
clone size: NA; V gene: TRBV7-9; D gene: NA; J gene: TRBJ1-5; CDR3 DNA: TGTGCCAGCAGCCTAGGGTTTCGATCAGATCAGCCCCAGCATTTT; CDR3 protein: CASSLGFRSDQPQHF
clone size: few; V gene: TRBV6-5; D gene: TRBD2; J gene: TRBJ2-7; CDR3 DNA: TGTGCCAGCAGCCCGGGGAGGGCCCACGAGCAGTACTTC; CDR3 protein: CASSPGRAHEQYF
clone size: NA; V gene: TRBV2; D gene: TRBD1; J gene: TRBJ2-1; CDR3 DNA: TGTGCCAGCGTTGGGGACAGGGGCAATGAGCAGTTCTTC; CDR3 protein: CASVGDRGNEQFF
clone size: NA; V gene: TRBV5-1; D gene: TRBD1; J gene: TRBJ1-1; CDR3 DNA: TGCGCCAGCAGTACTAGGACAGGGGCCACTGAAGCTTTCTTT; CDR3 protein: CASSTRTGATEAFF
clone size: NA; V gene: TRBV5-4; D gene: TRBD1; J gene: TRBJ1-6; CDR3 DNA: TGTGCCAGCAGCTCGACCCGGGACAGGGGCCGCCACTTT; CDR3 protein: CASSSTRDRGRHF
clone size: NA; V gene: TRBV4-2; D gene: NA; J gene: TRBJ1-1; CDR3 DNA: TGTGCCAGCAGCCAAGATCGGGGGGCTCGCCCGGCTTTCTTT; CDR3 protein: CASSQDRGARPAFF
clone size: NA; V gene: TRBV6-5; D gene: NA; J gene: TRBJ2-5; CDR3 DNA: TGTGCCAGCGGAGGCCCTTGGAGAGAGACCCAGTACTTC; CDR3 protein: CASGGPWRETQYF
clone size: few; V gene: TRBV7-2; D gene: TRBD2; J gene: TRBJ2-7; CDR3 DNA: TGTGCCAGCAGCTCAAATCGTGGACTAGACAGCGTGCAGTACTTC; CDR3 protein: CASSSNRGLDSVQYF
clone size: NA; V gene: TRBV11-3; D gene: TRBD1; J gene: TRBJ2-3; CDR3 DNA: TGTGCCAGCACCCAGGGGGCCGGGACGGCCTTGGGTACGCAGTATTTT; CDR3 protein: CASTQGAGTALGTQYF
clone size: NA; V gene: TRBV6-1; D gene: NA; J gene: TRBJ1-5; CDR3 DNA: TGTGCCAGCAGTGAAACGGCCAGGGTTTTTGATCAGCCCCAGCATTTT; CDR3 protein: CASSETARVFDQPQHF
clone size: NA; V gene: TRBV6-6; D gene: TRBD1; J gene: TRBJ1-1; CDR3 DNA: TGTGCCAGCAGACCTTTGGGACAGCCAGACACTGAAGCTTTCTTT; CDR3 protein: CASRPLGQPDTEAFF
clone size: NA; V gene: TRBV9; D gene: NA; J gene: TRBJ2-5; CDR3 DNA: TGTGCCAGCAGCGTAGATGGCCGTTCGGGGACCCAGTACTTC; CDR3 protein: CASSVDGRSGTQYF
clone size: NA; V gene: TRBV2; D gene: NA; J gene: TRBJ1-4; CDR3 DNA: TGTGCCAGCAGTTTTTCGGGGGAACTAGAGGAAAAACTGTTTTTT; CDR3 protein: CASSFSGELEEKLFF
clone size: few; V gene: TRBV9; D gene: TRBD2; J gene: TRBJ2-5; CDR3 DNA: TGTGCCAGCAGCGAGGGGACTAGCGTATTCCAAGAGACCCAGTACTTC; CDR3 protein: CASSEGTSVFQETQYF
clone size: few; V gene: TRBV9; D gene: NA; J gene: TRBJ1-4; CDR3 DNA: TGTGCCAGCAGCCCGGGACAAGCAACTAATGAAAAACTGTTTTTT; CDR3 protein: CASSPGQATNEKLFF
clone size: NA; V gene: TRBV3-1/TRBV3-2; D gene: NA; J gene: TRBJ2-3; CDR3 DNA: TGTGCCAGCAGCCGCGGCTATACCCGTTCCTCAGATACGCAGTATTTT; CDR3 protein: CASSRGYTRSSDTQYF
clone size: NA; V gene: TRBV28; D gene: TRBD1; J gene: TRBJ1-4; CDR3 DNA: TGTGCCAGCAGTAGAGGGACAGCCGCGGGTGAAAAACTGTTTTTT; CDR3 protein: CASSRGTAAGEKLFF
clone size: few; V gene: TRBV2; D gene: NA; J gene: TRBJ2-7; CDR3 DNA: TGTGCCAGCCGACTCTCCTACGAGCAGTACTTC; CDR3 protein: CASRLSYEQYF
clone size: NA; V gene: TRBV5-1; D gene: TRBD2; J gene: TRBJ2-1; CDR3 DNA: TGCGCCAGCAGCGCCGAAACCCGGGGGGGCCACAATGAGCAGTTCTTC; CDR3 protein: CASSAETRGGHNEQFF
clone size: NA; V gene: TRBV27; D gene: TRBD2; J gene: TRBJ2-1; CDR3 DNA: TGTGCCAGCAGTTTCCATAGCGGGGGGGGAGATAATGAGCAGTTCTTC; CDR3 protein: CASSFHSGGGDNEQFF
clone size: NA; V gene: TRBV5-6; D gene: TRBD2; J gene: TRBJ2-5; CDR3 DNA: TGTGCCAGCAGCCCAACTAGCGGGTTGCAGTACTTC; CDR3 protein: CASSPTSGLQYF
clone size: NA; V gene: TRBV7-3; D gene: NA; J gene: TRBJ2-7; CDR3 DNA: TGTGCCAGCAGTCTGGCCAGCTCCTACGAGCAGTACTTC; CDR3 protein: CASSLASSYEQYF
clone size: NA; V gene: TRBV7-2; D gene: TRBD2; J gene: TRBJ2-1; CDR3 DNA: TGTGCCAGCCGACTAGCTTCATACAATGAGCAGTTCTTC; CDR3 protein: CASRLASYNEQFF
clone size: NA; V gene: TRBV7-6; D gene: TRBD2; J gene: TRBJ2-3; CDR3 DNA: TGTGCCAGCAGCTTACTTCTAGCGGGAGCAGATACGCAGTATTTT; CDR3 protein: CASSLLLAGADTQYF
clone size: NA; V gene: TRBV11-3; D gene: TRBD1; J gene: TRBJ1-3; CDR3 DNA: TGTGCCAGCAGCCGAACAGGGGCTGGAAACACCATATATTTT; CDR3 protein: CASSRTGAGNTIYF
clone size: NA; V gene: TRBV11-3; D gene: NA; J gene: TRBJ2-7; CDR3 DNA: TGTGCCAGCAGCTTAGATCGTATCGGTTTTCATGACAGATCCTACGAGCAGTACTTC; CDR3 protein: CASSLDRIGFHDRSYEQYF
clone size: NA; V gene: TRBV6-7; D gene: TRBD1; J gene: TRBJ1-5; CDR3 DNA: TGTGCCAGCAGTCAGTGGACAGGGCGCCCGTATAGCAATCAGCCCCAGCATTTT; CDR3 protein: CASSQWTGRPYSNQPQHF
clone size: NA; V gene: TRBV19; D gene: NA; J gene: TRBJ2-3; CDR3 DNA: TGTGCCAGTAGAATGGCTGATACGCAGTATTTT; CDR3 protein: CASRMADTQYF
clone size: NA; V gene: TRBV11-3; D gene: TRBD1; J gene: TRBJ2-3; CDR3 DNA: TGTGCCAGCAGCCCGAGGGTGGGACAGGGAACAGATACGCAGTATTTT; CDR3 protein: CASSPRVGQGTDTQYF
clone size: NA; V gene: TRBV10-3; D gene: NA; J gene: TRBJ2-7; CDR3 DNA: TGTGCCATCAGTGAGAGGCAGGCGTACCCCTCCTACGAGCAGTACTTC; CDR3 protein: CAISERQAYPSYEQYF
clone size: NA; V gene: TRBV24-1; D gene: NA; J gene: TRBJ2-7; CDR3 DNA: TGTGCCACCAGTGACCAGGACTTCTACGAGCAGTACTTC; CDR3 protein: CATSDQDFYEQYF
clone size: once; V gene: TRBV9; D gene: TRBD1; J gene: TRBJ2-7; CDR3 DNA: TGTGCCAGTTCCCCCTCGGGGGGGACAGGGGCCGCCGAGCAGTACTTC; CDR3 protein: CASSPSGGTGAAEQYF
clone size: NA; V gene: TRBV27; D gene: TRBD2; J gene: TRBJ2-7; CDR3 DNA: TGTGCCACCCGACAGCGCGGGAGGGGCAACGAGCAGTACTTC; CDR3 protein: CATRQRGRGNEQYF
clone size: NA; V gene: TRBV9; D gene: TRBD2; J gene: TRBJ2-3; CDR3 DNA: TGTGCCAGCAGCGTACCCCGGACTAGCGGGGATATCACAGATACGCAGTATTTT; CDR3 protein: CASSVPRTSGDITDTQYF
clone size: NA; V gene: TRBV4-1; D gene: NA; J gene: TRBJ1-4; CDR3 DNA: TGCGCCAGCAGCCAAGGAAGTACAGGGCGTCATGAAAAACTGTTTTTT; CDR3 protein: CASSQGSTGRHEKLFF
clone size: NA; V gene: TRBV28; D gene: TRBD1; J gene: TRBJ2-7; CDR3 DNA: TGTGCCAGCAGTTTCCGACAGGGCGAGCAGTACTTC; CDR3 protein: CASSFRQGEQYF
clone size: NA; V gene: TRBV5-4; D gene: NA; J gene: TRBJ1-4; CDR3 DNA: TGTGCCAGCAGCCCAGGAGGGGTTGGCGGTGAAAAACTGTTTTTT; CDR3 protein: CASSPGGVGGEKLFF
clone size: NA; V gene: TRBV4-1; D gene: TRBD1; J gene: TRBJ1-1; CDR3 DNA: TGCGCCAGCAGCCAAGATGCTTGGGACAGGGCCTCTGAAGCTTTCTTT; CDR3 protein: CASSQDAWDRASEAFF
clone size: NA; V gene: TRBV5-1; D gene: TRBD2; J gene: TRBJ2-4; CDR3 DNA: TGCGCCAGCAGCCTAGGGGAGTACGAGCGGGGAAACATTCAGTACTTC; CDR3 protein: CASSLGEYERGNIQYF
clone size: NA; V gene: TRBV28; D gene: NA; J gene: TRBJ1-2; CDR3 DNA: TGTGCCAGCAGTTTATCTCCAGACAGAAGCGGCTACACCTTC; CDR3 protein: CASSLSPDRSGYTF
clone size: NA; V gene: TRBV11-2; D gene: TRBD2; J gene: TRBJ2-5; CDR3 DNA: TGTGCCAGCAGCTCCTGGACTAGCGGGGGGGCGGCAGAGACCCAGTACTTC; CDR3 protein: CASSSWTSGGAAETQYF
clone size: NA; V gene: TRBV3-1/TRBV3-2; D gene: NA; J gene: TRBJ2-7; CDR3 DNA: TGTGCCAGCAGCCGGAGGTACACCGGGACTGAGTCCTACGAGCAGTACTTC; CDR3 protein: CASSRRYTGTESYEQYF
clone size: NA; V gene: TRBV30; D gene: TRBD1; J gene: TRBJ2-3; CDR3 DNA: TGTGCCTGGAGTGTAACAGGGGCAGATACGCAGTATTTT; CDR3 protein: CAWSVTGADTQYF
clone size: NA; V gene: TRBV11-2; D gene: NA; J gene: TRBJ1-4; CDR3 DNA: TGTGCCAGCAGCTTAGAAGGGAGTAGCGTTAAAAAACTGTTTTTT; CDR3 protein: CASSLEGSSVKKLFF